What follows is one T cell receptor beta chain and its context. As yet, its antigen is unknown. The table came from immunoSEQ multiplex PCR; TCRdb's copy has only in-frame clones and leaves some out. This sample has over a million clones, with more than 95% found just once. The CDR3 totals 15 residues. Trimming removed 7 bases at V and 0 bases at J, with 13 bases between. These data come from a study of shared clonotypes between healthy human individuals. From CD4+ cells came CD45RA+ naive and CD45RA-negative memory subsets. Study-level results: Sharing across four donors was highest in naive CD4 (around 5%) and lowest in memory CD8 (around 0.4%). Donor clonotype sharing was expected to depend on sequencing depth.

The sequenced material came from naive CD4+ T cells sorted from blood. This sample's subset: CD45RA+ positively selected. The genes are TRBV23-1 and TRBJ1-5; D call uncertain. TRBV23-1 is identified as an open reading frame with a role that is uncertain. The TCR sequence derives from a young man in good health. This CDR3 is CASTQKADSNQPQHF. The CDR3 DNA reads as TGCGCCAGCACCCAAAAGGCGGATAGCAATCAGCCCCAGCATTTT.